These T cell receptor beta chains were read from a single sample in a study of T cell responses to AZD1222 COVID-19 vaccine. The protocol was immunoSEQ multiplex PCR, while the TCRdb copy is restricted to in-frame clones and leaves out a portion. The table has about 150,000 clones, roughly 90% seen once. The sequencing used peripheral blood, collected 28 days after the second AZD1222 dose. The origin of the receptors is an adult who received the AZD1222 COVID-19 vaccine. Both conserved end residues are part of each CDR3. Fields, in order: V gene, D gene, J gene, CDR3 DNA, CDR3 protein. D genes are given only for firm matches.

TRBV29-1	TRBD1	TRBJ1-1	TGCAGCGTGTACACAGGGGGCTACACTGAAGCTTTCTTT	CSVYTGGYTEAFF
TRBV19	NA	TRBJ2-1	TGTGCCAGTAGGAGAGGGACTGAGAGCTCCTACAATGAGCAGTTCTTC	CASRRGTESSYNEQFF
TRBV12-5	TRBD1	TRBJ2-7	TGTGCTAGTGGTCTTATCCCCCTCGGACAGGGGGCTTCCTACGAGCAGTACTTC	CASGLIPLGQGASYEQYF
TRBV19	NA	TRBJ1-6	TGTGCCAGTAGTATGAGTCAGGCAAATTCACCCCTCCACTTT	CASSMSQANSPLHF
TRBV2	NA	TRBJ2-7	TGTGCCAGCAGGGACTACGAGCAGTACTTC	CASRDYEQYF
TRBV11-2	TRBD2	TRBJ2-3	TGTGCCAGCAGTAAAAGCGGGGCCACAGATACGCAGTATTTT	CASSKSGATDTQYF
TRBV15	TRBD1	TRBJ1-1	TGTGCCACCAGCAGACACACAGGGGGCGCGATGGACACTGAAGCTTTCTTT	CATSRHTGGAMDTEAFF
TRBV29-1	NA	TRBJ1-1	TGCAGCGTTGGGGTAAGAATAGAAGCTGAAGCTTTCTTT	CSVGVRIEAEAFF
TRBV19	TRBD1	TRBJ2-7	TGTGCCTCGCAAGACAGGGCCTACGAGCAGTACTTC	CASQDRAYEQYF
TRBV30	TRBD2	TRBJ2-7	TGTGCCTGGGATGTGGCTAGCGGGATCGAGCAGTACTTC	CAWDVASGIEQYF
TRBV11-2	TRBD1	TRBJ2-5	TGTGCCAGCAGCGGGCAGGGGGCTGGCCAAGAGACCCAGTACTTC	CASSGQGAGQETQYF
TRBV24-1	NA	TRBJ2-7	TGTGCCACCAGTGATGCGGCCGCGGGGCGACGCGAGCAGTACTTC	CATSDAAAGRREQYF